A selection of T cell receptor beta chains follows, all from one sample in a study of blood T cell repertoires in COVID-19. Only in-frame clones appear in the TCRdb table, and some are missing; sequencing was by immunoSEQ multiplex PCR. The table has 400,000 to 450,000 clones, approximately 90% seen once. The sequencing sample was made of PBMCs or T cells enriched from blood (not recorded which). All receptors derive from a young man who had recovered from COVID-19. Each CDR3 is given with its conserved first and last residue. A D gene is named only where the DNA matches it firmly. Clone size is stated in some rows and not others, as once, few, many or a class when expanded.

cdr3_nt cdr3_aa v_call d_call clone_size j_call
TGCGCCAGCAGCTTGGGGCGGGGGACCGACAATGAGCAGTTCTTC CASSLGRGTDNEQFF TRBV5-1 TRBD2 - TRBJ2-1
TGTGCCAGCAGCTTTACAGCGAGCGGGCCCCAGCATTTT CASSFTASGPQHF TRBV5-6 - - TRBJ1-5
TGCGCCAGCAGTTCAGGGAAGGCGAACACTGAAGCTTTCTTT CASSSGKANTEAFF TRBV10-1 - - TRBJ1-1
TGTGCCACCAGCTCAGTGCTCTCCAATGAGCAGTTCTTC CATSSVLSNEQFF TRBV24-1 - - TRBJ2-1
TGTGCCAGCAGTGAATCAGGAGAGACCCAGTACTTC CASSESGETQYF TRBV6-1 - - TRBJ2-5
TGCGCCAGCAGTGAAGGGCTAGCGGGAGCCTCCCGACGTCCCTATAGCTCCTACGAGCAGTACTTC CASSEGLAGASRRPYSSYEQYF TRBV10-2 TRBD2 - TRBJ2-7
TGCGCCAGCAGCCAGAGTGCGGGTAACACCGGGGAGCTGTTTTTT CASSQSAGNTGELFF TRBV4-1 - - TRBJ2-2
TGTGCCAGCAGTTTAGGGAGTACGCGGACCTTC CASSLGSTRTF TRBV12-3/TRBV12-4 - - TRBJ1-2
TGTGCCAGCAGCCGCGATACCCTGTTTTTT CASSRDTLFF TRBV7-9 - - TRBJ2-2
TGTGCCAGCAGCTTAGATGTGGGACAGAGCTCCTACAATGAGCAGTTCTTC CASSLDVGQSSYNEQFF TRBV7-8 TRBD1 - TRBJ2-1
TGCGCCAGCAGCTGGAAACGACAGGCTCTAAGCACAGATACGCAGTATTTT CASSWKRQALSTDTQYF TRBV5-1 - - TRBJ2-3
TGTGCCAGCTCACCGGGTAGCGGGAATTTCTACGAGCAGTACTTC CASSPGSGNFYEQYF TRBV18 TRBD2 - TRBJ2-7
TGTGCCATCAGTAATAGGACTGTGAACACTGAAGCTTTCTTT CAISNRTVNTEAFF TRBV10-3 - - TRBJ1-1
TGTGCCAGCAGCCAAAGAGGTCCGGGACAAAAAGGAATAGATACGCAGTATTTT CASSQRGPGQKGIDTQYF TRBV3-1/TRBV3-2 - - TRBJ2-3
TGTGCCAGCAGCCGAGGACTAGCGGGAGGGGGCACAGATACGCAGTATTTT CASSRGLAGGGTDTQYF TRBV7-8 TRBD2 few TRBJ2-3
TGTGCCAGCAGCTCAGCGGTCTACGAGCAGTACTTC CASSSAVYEQYF TRBV5-6 - - TRBJ2-7
TGTGCCAGCAGCTCCGGACAGGGCTGGATGGATGAGCAGTTCTTC CASSSGQGWMDEQFF TRBV7-3 TRBD1 once TRBJ2-1
TGTGCCAGCAGCCCCCAGGGCGTTGGCGGGGGTGGCTACACCTTC CASSPQGVGGGGYTF TRBV7-9 - - TRBJ1-2
TGTGCCAGCAGTTACGGGGCAGGGGACAACGAGCAGTACTTC CASSYGAGDNEQYF TRBV6-5 - - TRBJ2-7
TGCGCCAGCAGCGGACCGACAGGGGGTCCCTACGAGCAGTACTTC CASSGPTGGPYEQYF TRBV5-1 TRBD1 - TRBJ2-7
TGTGCCTGGGTTCCGCCGACTAGCGGGAGAACAGATACGCAGTATTTT CAWVPPTSGRTDTQYF TRBV30 TRBD2 - TRBJ2-3
TGTGCCAGCAGCGTCCACCCGACAGGGGGCTTCAATGAGCAGTTCTTC CASSVHPTGGFNEQFF TRBV9 TRBD1 - TRBJ2-1
TGTGCCAGCATCCGGGGTTTCTCCTACAATGAGCAGTTCTTC CASIRGFSYNEQFF TRBV6-6 - - TRBJ2-1
TGTGCCAGCAGCTCTGAGTTCCCCCCGGGGGAGCTGTTTTTT CASSSEFPPGELFF TRBV14 - - TRBJ2-2
TGTGCCAGCGGAGGATGGAGGGGCTACACCTTC CASGGWRGYTF TRBV27 - - TRBJ1-2
TGTGCCAGCAGCCTTGGACTAGCGACAGAGACCCAGTACTTC CASSLGLATETQYF TRBV3-1/TRBV3-2 TRBD2 - TRBJ2-5
TGTGCCACCAGTGGAAACGGGTATCAGCCCCAGCATTTT CATSGNGYQPQHF TRBV24-1 - - TRBJ1-5
TGTGCCAGCAGGCTTCTAACCGGGGAGCTGTTTTTT CASRLLTGELFF TRBV6-5 - - TRBJ2-2
TGTGCTAGTGGTTTAGCTGGTGGCGGCACTGAAGCTTTCTTT CASGLAGGGTEAFF TRBV12-5 - - TRBJ1-1
TGTGCCAGCAGTTCGATGGGACAGGGGGACTATGGCTACACCTTC CASSSMGQGDYGYTF TRBV27 TRBD1 - TRBJ1-2
TGTGCCAGTAGTATAGGATCCTGGACAGCGGGACATGGCTACACCTTC CASSIGSWTAGHGYTF TRBV19 - once TRBJ1-2
TGTGCCATCAGTTCTAGCGGGAGTATTGCAGATACGCAGTATTTT CAISSSGSIADTQYF TRBV10-3 TRBD2 - TRBJ2-3
TGTGCCAGCAGCTTCTTGACTGGAGGACTTGGCTACAATGAGCAGTTCTTC CASSFLTGGLGYNEQFF TRBV7-9 - - TRBJ2-1
TGTGCCACCTCACTGATGAACACTGAAGCTTTCTTT CATSLMNTEAFF TRBV28 - few TRBJ1-1
TGCGCCAGCAGCTTGTCCCGTAACACTGAAGCTTTCTTT CASSLSRNTEAFF TRBV5-1 - - TRBJ1-1
TGTGCCAGCAGTTTCCAGAGGGTGCGTAACACCGGGGAGCTGTTTTTT CASSFQRVRNTGELFF TRBV27 - few TRBJ2-2
TGTGCCAGCAGCCATGAGACAGGGGTCTATGGCTACACCTTC CASSHETGVYGYTF TRBV7-9 TRBD1 - TRBJ1-2
TGTGCCAGCAGTTATCGGGCGGGAGGGCAAGAGACCCAGTACTTC CASSYRAGGQETQYF TRBV6-5 TRBD2 - TRBJ2-5
TGTGCCAGCAGCCAGGCAGTCCGTGGGCCCCCCTACTACAATGAGCAGTTCTTC CASSQAVRGPPYYNEQFF TRBV3-1/TRBV3-2 - - TRBJ2-1
TGTGCCATCCTGGACAGGTCGGGTTCGGTAGCTTTCTTT CAILDRSGSVAFF TRBV10-3 TRBD1 - TRBJ1-1
TGTGCCAGCAGGATTGGGGCTTCCTACGAGCAGTACTTC CASRIGASYEQYF TRBV7-9 - - TRBJ2-7
TGTGCCAGCAGACGGACGGGGGTAGAACAAGAGACCCAGTACTTC CASRRTGVEQETQYF TRBV7-7 - - TRBJ2-5
TGTGCCAGCAGCTTCGAACTAGCAAGCCACGAGCAGTACTTC CASSFELASHEQYF TRBV5-6 - - TRBJ2-7
TGTGCCAGCAGTGATGGGGCAGGGGCGATTCCCAATGAGCAGTTCTTC CASSDGAGAIPNEQFF TRBV2 - - TRBJ2-1
TGCGCCAGCAGCCCACGGGCAGGGGGTACTGAAGCTTTCTTT CASSPRAGGTEAFF TRBV4-1 TRBD1 - TRBJ1-1
TGTGCCAGCAGCTTAGTCCCCGACAGGCTGAAAGCTTTCTTT CASSLVPDRLKAFF TRBV7-9 - - TRBJ1-1
TGTGCCAGCAGCTTCGGACTAGCGGGCTCCACCTCCGAGCAGTACTTC CASSFGLAGSTSEQYF TRBV5-4 TRBD2 - TRBJ2-7
TGTGCCAGCACGTCCGTTCTCGCTGAAGCTTTCTTT CASTSVLAEAFF TRBV3-1/TRBV3-2 - - TRBJ1-1